This T cell receptor beta chain was obtained from a study of blood T cells in healthy people across ages. The second PCR ran roughly 6 to 11 cycles with a sample-barcoded 5' primer and J-beta primers. TCRdb itself ran the 5' RACE reads through MiXCR, one entry per CDR3 protein. The sample holds hundreds of thousands of distinct CDR3 sequences, about 34% seen once. This clonotype was recorded many times. Looked up from germline, CDR1 is SNHLY and CDR2 is FYNNEI. Losses at the gene ends were 6 bases for V and 0 bases for J; bases not matched to a gene: 11. This CDR3 region has 17 residues. The sequencing input was blood. This clonotype originated in a man aged 18 to 35 in good health. V and J are TRBV2 and TRBJ2-1, with 7 bases identical to TRBD1. The CDR3 DNA follows: TGTGCCAGCAGAGGGACAGAACTAAGGTACTCCTACAATGAGCAGTTCTTC. It yields the protein CASRGTELRYSYNEQFF. Supplemented by reference TRBV2 and TRBJ2-1, the full variable domain reads EPEVTQTPSHQVTQMGQEVILRCVPISNHLYFYWYRQILGQKVEFLVSFYNNEISEKSEIFDDQFSVERPDGSNFTLKIRSTKLEDSAMYFCASRGTELRYSYNEQFFGPGTRLTVL.